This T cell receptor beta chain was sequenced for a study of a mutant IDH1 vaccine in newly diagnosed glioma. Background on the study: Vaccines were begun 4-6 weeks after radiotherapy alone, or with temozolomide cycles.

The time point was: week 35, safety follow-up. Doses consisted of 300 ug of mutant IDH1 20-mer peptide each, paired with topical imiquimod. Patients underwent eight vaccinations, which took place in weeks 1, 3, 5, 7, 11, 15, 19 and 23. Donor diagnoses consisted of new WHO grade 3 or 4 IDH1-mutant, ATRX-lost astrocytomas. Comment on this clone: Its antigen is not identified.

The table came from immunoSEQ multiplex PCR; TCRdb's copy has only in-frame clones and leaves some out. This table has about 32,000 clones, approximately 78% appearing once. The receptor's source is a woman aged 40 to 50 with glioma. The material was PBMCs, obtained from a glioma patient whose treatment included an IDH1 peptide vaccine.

DNA for the CDR3: TGCGCCAGCAGCTTGGGGCAGCAAGAGACCCAGTACTTC. This codes for CASSLGQQETQYF. The V gene is TRBV5-1, the J gene TRBJ2-5, with unresolved D. Trimming pared 0 bases from V and 2 bases from J, leaving 5 bases between. From germline, CDR1 is SGHRS and CDR2 YFSETQ. The CDR3 is 13 amino acids. Full variable domain (rest looked up from reference TRBV5-1 and TRBJ2-5): KAGVTQTPRYLIKTRGQQVTLSCSPISGHRSVSWYQQTPGQGLQFLFEYFSETQRNKGNFPGRFSGRQFSNSRSEMNVSTLELGDSALYLCASSLGQQETQYFGPGTRLLVL.